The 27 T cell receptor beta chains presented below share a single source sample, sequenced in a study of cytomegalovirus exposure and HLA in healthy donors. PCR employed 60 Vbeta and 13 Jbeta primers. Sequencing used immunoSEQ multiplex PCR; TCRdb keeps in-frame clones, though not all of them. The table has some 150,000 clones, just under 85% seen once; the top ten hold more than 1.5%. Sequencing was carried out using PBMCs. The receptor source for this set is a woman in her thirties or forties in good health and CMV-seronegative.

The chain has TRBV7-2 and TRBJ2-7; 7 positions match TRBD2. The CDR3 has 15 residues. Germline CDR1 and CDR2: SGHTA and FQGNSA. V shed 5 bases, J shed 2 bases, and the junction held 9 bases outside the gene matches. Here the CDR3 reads CASSPARAGAYEQYF. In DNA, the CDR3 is TGTGCCAGCAGCCCAGCACGTGCGGGGGCCTACGAGCAGTACTTC. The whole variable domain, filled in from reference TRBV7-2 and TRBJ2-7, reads GAGVSQSPSNKVTEKGKDVELRCDPISGHTALYWYRQSLGQGLEFLIYFQGNSAPDKSGLPSDRFSAERTGGSVSTLTIQRTQQEDSAVYLCASSPARAGAYEQYFGPGTRLTVT.

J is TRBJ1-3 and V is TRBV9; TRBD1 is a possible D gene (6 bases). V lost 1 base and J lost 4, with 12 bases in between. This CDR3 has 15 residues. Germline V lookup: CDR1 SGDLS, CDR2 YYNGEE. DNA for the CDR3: TGTGCCAGCAGCGTAAGGGGGGGAGAAGGAAACACCATATATTTT. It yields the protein CASSVRGGEGNTIYF.

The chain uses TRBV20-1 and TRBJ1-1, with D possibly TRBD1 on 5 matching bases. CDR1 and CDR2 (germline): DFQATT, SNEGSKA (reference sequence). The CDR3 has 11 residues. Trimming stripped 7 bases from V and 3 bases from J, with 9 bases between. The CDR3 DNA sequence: TGCAGTGGGCAGGGTGACACTGAAGCTTTCTTT. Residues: CSGQGDTEAFF.

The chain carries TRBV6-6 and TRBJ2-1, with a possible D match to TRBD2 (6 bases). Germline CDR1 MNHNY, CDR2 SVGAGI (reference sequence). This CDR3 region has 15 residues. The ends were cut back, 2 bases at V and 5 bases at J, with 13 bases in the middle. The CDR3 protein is CASSYRERYDNEQFF. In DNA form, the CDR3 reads TGTGCCAGCAGTTACCGGGAGAGGTATGACAATGAGCAGTTCTTC.

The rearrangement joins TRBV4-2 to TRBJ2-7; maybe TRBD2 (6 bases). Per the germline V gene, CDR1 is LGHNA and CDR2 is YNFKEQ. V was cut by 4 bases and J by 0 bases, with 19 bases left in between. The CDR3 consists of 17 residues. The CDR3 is CASSRTQPGAFSYEQYF. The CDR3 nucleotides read TGTGCCAGCAGCCGCACCCAGCCGGGAGCTTTCTCCTACGAGCAGTACTTC.

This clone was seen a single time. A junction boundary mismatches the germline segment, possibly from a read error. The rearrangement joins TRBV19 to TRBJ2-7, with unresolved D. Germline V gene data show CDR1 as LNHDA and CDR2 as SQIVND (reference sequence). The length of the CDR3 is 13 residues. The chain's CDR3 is CASSIFLRYGQYF. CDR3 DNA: TGTGCCAGTAGTATATTCTTGCGTTACGGGCAGTACTTC.

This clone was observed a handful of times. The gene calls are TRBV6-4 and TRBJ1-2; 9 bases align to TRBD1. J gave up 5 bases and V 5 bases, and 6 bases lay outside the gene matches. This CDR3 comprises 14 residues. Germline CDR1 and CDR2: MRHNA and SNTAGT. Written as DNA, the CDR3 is TGTGCCAGCAGTCCACTGGGACAGGGATATGGCTACACCTTC. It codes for CASSPLGQGYGYTF.

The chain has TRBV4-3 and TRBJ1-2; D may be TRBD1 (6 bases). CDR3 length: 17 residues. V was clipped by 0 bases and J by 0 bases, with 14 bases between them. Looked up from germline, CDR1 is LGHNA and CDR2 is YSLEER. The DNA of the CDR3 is TGCGCCAGCAGCCAAGATTTCCCCAGGGGAGCTAACTATGGCTACACCTTC. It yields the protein CASSQDFPRGANYGYTF.

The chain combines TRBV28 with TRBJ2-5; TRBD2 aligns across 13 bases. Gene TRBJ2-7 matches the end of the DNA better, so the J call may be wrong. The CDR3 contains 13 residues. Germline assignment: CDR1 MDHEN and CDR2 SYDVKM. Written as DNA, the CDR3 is TGTGCCATCCAGACTAGCGGGAGGTCCGAGCAGTACTTC. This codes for CAIQTSGRSEQYF.

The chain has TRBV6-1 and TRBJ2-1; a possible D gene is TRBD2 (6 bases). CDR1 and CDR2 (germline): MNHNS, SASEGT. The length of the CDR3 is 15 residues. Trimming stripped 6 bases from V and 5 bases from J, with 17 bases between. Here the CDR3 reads CASRDLANRDNEQFF. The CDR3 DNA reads TGTGCCAGCAGGGACCTAGCGAATAGGGACAATGAGCAGTTCTTC.

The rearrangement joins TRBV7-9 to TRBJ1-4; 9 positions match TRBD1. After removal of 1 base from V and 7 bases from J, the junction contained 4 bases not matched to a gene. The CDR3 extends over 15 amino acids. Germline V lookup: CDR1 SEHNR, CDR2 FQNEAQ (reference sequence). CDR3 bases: TGTGCCAGCAGCTTAGGGGACAGGGAGACTGAAAAACTGTTTTTT. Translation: CASSLGDRETEKLFF.

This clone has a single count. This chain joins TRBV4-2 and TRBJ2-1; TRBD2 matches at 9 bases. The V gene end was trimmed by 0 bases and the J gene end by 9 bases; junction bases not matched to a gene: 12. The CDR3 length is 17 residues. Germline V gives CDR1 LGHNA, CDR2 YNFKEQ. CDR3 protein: CASSQDRPGAGGVEQFF. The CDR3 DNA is TGTGCCAGCAGCCAAGATCGCCCCGGGGCGGGGGGGGTTGAGCAGTTCTTC.

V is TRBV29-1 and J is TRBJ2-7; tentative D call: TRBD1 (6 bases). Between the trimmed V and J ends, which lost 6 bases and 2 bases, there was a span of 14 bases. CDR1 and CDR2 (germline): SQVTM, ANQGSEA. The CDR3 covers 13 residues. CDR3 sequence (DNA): TGCAGCGTCACAGGGTTGTTAACCTACGAGCAGTACTTC. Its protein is CSVTGLLTYEQYF.

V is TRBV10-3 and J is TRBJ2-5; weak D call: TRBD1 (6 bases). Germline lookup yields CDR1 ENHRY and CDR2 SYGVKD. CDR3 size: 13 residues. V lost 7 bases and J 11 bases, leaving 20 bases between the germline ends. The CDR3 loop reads CAINAQGMGEQYF. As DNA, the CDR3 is TGTGCCATCAACGCGCAGGGGATGGGGGAGCAGTACTTC.

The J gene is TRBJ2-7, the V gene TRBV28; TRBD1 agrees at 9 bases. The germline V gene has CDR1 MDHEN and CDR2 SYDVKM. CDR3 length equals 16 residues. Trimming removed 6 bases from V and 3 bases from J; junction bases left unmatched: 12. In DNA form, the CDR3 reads TGTGCCAGCAGCTCTGGCGGAGGACAGGGGTTCTACGAGCAGTACTTC. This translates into CASSSGGGQGFYEQYF.

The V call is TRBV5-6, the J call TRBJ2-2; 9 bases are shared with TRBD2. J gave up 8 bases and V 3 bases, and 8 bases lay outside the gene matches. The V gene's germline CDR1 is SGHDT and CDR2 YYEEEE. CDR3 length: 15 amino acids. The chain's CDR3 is CASSSLSGSKGELFF. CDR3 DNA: TGTGCCAGCAGCTCGCTTAGCGGGAGTAAAGGGGAGCTGTTTTTT.

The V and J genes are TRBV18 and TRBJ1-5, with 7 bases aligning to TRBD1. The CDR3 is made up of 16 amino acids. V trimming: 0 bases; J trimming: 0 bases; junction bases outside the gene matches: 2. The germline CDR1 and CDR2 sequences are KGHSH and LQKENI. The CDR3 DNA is TGTGCCAGCTCACCACCGGGGACAGATAGCAATCAGCCCCAGCATTTT. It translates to CASSPPGTDSNQPQHF.

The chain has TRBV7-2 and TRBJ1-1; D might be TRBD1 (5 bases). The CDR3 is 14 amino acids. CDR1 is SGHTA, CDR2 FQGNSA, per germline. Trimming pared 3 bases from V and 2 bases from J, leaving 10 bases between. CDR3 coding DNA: TGTGCCAGCAGCTTCCAGGGATTCAACACTGAAGCTTTCTTT. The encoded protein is CASSFQGFNTEAFF.

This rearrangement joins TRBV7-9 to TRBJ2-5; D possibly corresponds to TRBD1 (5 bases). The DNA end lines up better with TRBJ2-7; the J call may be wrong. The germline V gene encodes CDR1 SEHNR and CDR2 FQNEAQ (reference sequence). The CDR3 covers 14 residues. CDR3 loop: CASSGRQYSYEQYF. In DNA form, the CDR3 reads TGTGCCAGCAGCGGTCGACAGTATTCCTACGAGCAGTACTTC.

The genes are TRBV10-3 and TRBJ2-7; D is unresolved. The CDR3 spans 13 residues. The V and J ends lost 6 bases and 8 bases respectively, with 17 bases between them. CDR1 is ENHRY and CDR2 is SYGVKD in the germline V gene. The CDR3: CAIRHIVDLKQYF. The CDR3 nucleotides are TGTGCCATCAGGCACATCGTCGACTTGAAGCAGTACTTC.

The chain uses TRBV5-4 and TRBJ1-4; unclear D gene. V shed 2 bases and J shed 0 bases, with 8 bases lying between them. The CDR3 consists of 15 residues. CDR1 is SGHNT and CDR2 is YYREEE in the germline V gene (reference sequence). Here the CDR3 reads CASSFIPATNEKLFF. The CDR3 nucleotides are TGTGCCAGCAGCTTTATCCCAGCAACTAATGAAAAACTGTTTTTT.

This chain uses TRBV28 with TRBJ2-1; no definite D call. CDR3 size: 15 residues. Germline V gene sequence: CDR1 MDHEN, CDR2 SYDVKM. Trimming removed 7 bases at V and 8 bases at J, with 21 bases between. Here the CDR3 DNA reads TGTGCCAGCAACCCCAGCATCCGGAGCCTCCATGAGCAGTTCTTC. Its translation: CASNPSIRSLHEQFF.

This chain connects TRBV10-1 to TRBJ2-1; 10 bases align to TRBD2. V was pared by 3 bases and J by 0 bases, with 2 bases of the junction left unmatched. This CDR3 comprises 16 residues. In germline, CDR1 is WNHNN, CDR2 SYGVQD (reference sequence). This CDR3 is CASSDPSGSSYNEQFF. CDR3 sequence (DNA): TGCGCCAGCAGTGATCCTAGCGGGAGCTCCTACAATGAGCAGTTCTTC.

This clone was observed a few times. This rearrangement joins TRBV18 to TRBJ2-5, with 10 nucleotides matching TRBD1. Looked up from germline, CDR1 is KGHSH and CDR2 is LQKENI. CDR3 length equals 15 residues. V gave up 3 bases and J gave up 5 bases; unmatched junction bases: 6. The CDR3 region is CASSPSDRGSETQYF. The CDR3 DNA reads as TGTGCCAGCTCACCCTCGGACAGGGGGTCGGAGACCCAGTACTTC.

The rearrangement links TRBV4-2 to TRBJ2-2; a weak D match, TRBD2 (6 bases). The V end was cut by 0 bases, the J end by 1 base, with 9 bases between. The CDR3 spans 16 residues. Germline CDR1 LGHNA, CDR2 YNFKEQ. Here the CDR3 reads CASSQDSGRNTGELFF. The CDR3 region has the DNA TGTGCCAGCAGCCAAGATAGCGGTCGGAACACCGGGGAGCTGTTTTTT.

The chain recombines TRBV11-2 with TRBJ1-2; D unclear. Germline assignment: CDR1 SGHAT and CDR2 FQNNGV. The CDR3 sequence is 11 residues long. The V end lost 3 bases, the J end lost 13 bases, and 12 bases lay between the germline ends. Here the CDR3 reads CASSLEAGSTF. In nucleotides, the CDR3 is TGTGCCAGCAGCTTGGAAGCCGGGAGCACCTTC.

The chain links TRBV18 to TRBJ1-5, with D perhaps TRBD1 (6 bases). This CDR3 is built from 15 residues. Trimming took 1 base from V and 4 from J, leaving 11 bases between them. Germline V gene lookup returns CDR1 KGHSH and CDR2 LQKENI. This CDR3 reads CASSPLTGRNQPQHF. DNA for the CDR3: TGTGCCAGCTCACCACTGACAGGACGAAATCAGCCCCAGCATTTT. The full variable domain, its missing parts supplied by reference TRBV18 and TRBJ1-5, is NAGVMQNPRHLVRRRGQEARLRCSPMKGHSHVYWYRQLPEEGLKFMVYLQKENIIDESGMPKERFSAEFPKEGPSILRIQQVVRGDSAAYFCASSPLTGRNQPQHFGDGTRLSIL.